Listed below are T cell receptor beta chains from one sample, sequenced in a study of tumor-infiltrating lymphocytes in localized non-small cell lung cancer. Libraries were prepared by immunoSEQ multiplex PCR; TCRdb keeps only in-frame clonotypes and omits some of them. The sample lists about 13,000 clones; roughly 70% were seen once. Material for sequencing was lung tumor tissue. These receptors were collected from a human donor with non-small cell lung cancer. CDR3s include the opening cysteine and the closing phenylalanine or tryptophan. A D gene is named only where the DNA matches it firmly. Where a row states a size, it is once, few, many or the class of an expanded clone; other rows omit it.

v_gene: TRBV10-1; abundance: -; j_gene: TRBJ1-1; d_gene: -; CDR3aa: CASSEDQGENTEAFF; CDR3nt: TGCGCCAGCAGTGAGGATCAAGGGGAAAACACTGAAGCTTTCTTT
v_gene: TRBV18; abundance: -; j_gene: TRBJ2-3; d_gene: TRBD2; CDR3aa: CASSPSSGGTDTQYF; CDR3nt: TGTGCCAGCTCCCCAAGTAGCGGGGGCACAGATACGCAGTATTTT
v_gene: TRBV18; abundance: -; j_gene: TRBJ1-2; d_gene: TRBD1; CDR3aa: CASSPPDRLSYGYTF; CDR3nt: TGTGCCAGCTCACCACCGGACAGGTTATCCTATGGCTACACCTTC
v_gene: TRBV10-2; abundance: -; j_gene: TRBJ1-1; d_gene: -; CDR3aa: CASSEDGNTEAFF; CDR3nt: TGCGCCAGCAGTGAGGACGGGAACACTGAAGCTTTCTTT
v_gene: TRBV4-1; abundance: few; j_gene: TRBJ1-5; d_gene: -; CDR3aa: CASSPLDGSNQPQHF; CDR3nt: TGCGCCAGCAGCCCATTGGACGGGAGCAATCAGCCCCAGCATTTT
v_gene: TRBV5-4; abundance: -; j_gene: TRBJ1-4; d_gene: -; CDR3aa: CASSAQVNEKLFF; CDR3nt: TGTGCCAGCAGCGCCCAGGTCAATGAAAAACTGTTTTTT
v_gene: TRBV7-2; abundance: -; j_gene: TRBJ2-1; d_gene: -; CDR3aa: CASSLKLGILNEQFF; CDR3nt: TGTGCCAGCAGCCTAAAACTAGGCATTTTGAATGAGCAGTTCTTC
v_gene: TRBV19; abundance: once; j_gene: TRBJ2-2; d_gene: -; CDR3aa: CASSTSTGSTGELFF; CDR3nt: TGTGCCAGTAGTACGTCAACAGGGTCGACCGGGGAGCTGTTTTTT
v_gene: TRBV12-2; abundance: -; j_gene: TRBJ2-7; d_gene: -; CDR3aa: CASRLPNRDSYEQYF; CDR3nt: TGTGCAAGTCGCTTACCTAACCGGGACTCTTACGAGCAGTACTTC
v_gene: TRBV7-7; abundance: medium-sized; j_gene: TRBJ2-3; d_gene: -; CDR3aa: CASSLGQSSTDTQYF; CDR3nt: TGTGCTAGCAGCTTAGGACAGTCTAGCACAGATACGCAGTATTTT
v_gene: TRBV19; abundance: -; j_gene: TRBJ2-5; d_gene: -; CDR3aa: CASSAQGSGETQYF; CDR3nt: TGTGCCAGTAGTGCTCAGGGGAGCGGGGAGACCCAGTACTTC
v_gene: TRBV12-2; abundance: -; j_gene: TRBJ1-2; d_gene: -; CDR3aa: CASRLDSGEGRRTNYGYTF; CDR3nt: TGTGCAAGTCGCTTAGATTCCGGGGAGGGTCGGAGAACCAACTATGGCTACACCTTC
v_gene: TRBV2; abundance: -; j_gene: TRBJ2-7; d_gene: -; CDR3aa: CASRGGQSRGYEQYF; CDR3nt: TGTGCCAGCAGGGGGGGACAATCAAGGGGCTACGAGCAGTACTTC
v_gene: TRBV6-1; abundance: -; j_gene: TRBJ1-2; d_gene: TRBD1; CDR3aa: CASSEALVGQPYGYTF; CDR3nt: TGTGCCAGCAGTGAAGCGCTGGTGGGACAGCCCTATGGCTACACCTTC
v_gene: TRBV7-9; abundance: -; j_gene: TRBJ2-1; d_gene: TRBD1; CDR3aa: CASSLDPGQGKYNEQFF; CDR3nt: TGTGCCAGCAGCTTAGACCCGGGACAGGGGAAATACAATGAGCAGTTCTTC
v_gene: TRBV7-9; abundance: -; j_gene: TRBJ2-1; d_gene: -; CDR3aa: CASSLIGQVHDEQFF; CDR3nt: TGTGCCAGCAGCTTAATTGGCCAAGTCCATGATGAGCAGTTCTTC
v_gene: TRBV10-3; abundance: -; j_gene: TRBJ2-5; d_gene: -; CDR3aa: CAISEPRETQYF; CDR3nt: TGTGCCATCAGTGAACCGAGGGAGACCCAGTACTTC
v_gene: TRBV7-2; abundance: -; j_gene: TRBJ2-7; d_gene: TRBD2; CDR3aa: CASRGGAGTSGRNEQYF; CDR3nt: TGTGCCAGCAGAGGGGGCGCCGGGACTAGCGGGAGGAACGAGCAGTACTTC
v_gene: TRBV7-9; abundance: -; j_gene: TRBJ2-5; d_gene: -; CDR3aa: CASSLVGEETQYF; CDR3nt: TGTGCCAGCAGCTTAGTAGGGGAAGAGACCCAGTACTTC
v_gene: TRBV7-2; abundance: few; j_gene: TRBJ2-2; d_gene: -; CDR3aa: CASSPRATGELFF; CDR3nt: TGTGCCAGCAGCCCCCGGGCCACCGGGGAGCTGTTTTTT
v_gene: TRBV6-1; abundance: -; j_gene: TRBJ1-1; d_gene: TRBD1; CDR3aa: CASTWDRGRTEAFF; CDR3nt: TGTGCCAGCACCTGGGACAGGGGGCGGACTGAAGCTTTCTTT
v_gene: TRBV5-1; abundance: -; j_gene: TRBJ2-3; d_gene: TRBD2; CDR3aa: CASSFGLAGGSTDTQYF; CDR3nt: TGCGCCAGCAGCTTCGGACTAGCGGGGGGGAGCACAGATACGCAGTATTTT